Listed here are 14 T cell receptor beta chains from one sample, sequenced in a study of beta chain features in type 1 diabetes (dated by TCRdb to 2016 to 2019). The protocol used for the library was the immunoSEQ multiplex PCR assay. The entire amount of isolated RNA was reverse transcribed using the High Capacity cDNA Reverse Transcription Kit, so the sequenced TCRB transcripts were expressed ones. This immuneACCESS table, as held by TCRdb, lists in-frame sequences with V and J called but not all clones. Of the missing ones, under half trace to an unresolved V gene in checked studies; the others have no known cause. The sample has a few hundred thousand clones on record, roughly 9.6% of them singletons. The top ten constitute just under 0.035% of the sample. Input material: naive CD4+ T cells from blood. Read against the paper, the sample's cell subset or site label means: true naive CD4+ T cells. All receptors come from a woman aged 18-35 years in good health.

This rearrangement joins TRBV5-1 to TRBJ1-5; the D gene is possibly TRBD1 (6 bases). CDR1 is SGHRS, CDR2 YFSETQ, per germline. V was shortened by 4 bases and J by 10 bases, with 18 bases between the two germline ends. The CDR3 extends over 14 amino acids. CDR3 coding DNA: TGCGCCAGCAGCCCCGGACAGCCCGGCGAACCCCAGCATTTT. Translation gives CASSPGQPGEPQHF.

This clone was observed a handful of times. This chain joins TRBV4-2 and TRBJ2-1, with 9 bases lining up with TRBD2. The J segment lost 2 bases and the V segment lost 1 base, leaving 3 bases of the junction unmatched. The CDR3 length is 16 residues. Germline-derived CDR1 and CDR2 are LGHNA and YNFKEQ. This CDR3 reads CASSQGAGGTYNEQFF. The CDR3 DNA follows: TGTGCCAGCAGCCAAGGAGCGGGGGGAACCTACAATGAGCAGTTCTTC.

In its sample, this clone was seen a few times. CDR3 residues: CASSSKAKSTDTQYF. CDR3 DNA sequence: TGTGCCAGCAGCTCAAAAGCGAAAAGCACAGATACGCAGTATTTT. The V gene is TRBV5-4, the J gene TRBJ2-3; D not certain. The CDR3 contains 15 residues. In germline, CDR1 is SGHNT, CDR2 YYREEE (reference sequence). V was pared by 3 bases and J by 0 bases, with 11 bases between.

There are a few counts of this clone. The CDR3 DNA sequence: TGTGCCAGCAGCCGGGACAGGGGAGGACAGCCCCAGCATTTT. As protein: CASSRDRGGQPQHF. This rearrangement joins TRBV6-5 to TRBJ1-5; 10 bases align to TRBD1. J was trimmed by 7 bases and V by 6 bases; bases with no gene match: 6. CDR1 and CDR2 (germline): MNHEY, SVGAGI. This CDR3 comprises 14 residues.

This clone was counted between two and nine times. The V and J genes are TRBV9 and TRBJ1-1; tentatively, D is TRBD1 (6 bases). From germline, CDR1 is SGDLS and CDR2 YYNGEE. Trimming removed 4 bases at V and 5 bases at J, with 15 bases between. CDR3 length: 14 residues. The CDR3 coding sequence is TGTGCCAGCAGCCCACTGGGGGGGCGGACTGAAGCTTTCTTT. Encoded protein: CASSPLGGRTEAFF.

This CDR3 reads CASSSETSGGAYEQYF. The CDR3 nucleotides are TGCGCCAGCAGCTCGGAAACTAGCGGGGGAGCCTACGAGCAGTACTTC. The chain has TRBV5-1 and TRBJ2-7, with 11 bases lining up with TRBD2. The CDR3 is 16 amino acids. J lost 2 bases, V lost 3 bases, and 7 bases had no gene match. Germline V lookup: CDR1 SGHRS, CDR2 YFSETQ.

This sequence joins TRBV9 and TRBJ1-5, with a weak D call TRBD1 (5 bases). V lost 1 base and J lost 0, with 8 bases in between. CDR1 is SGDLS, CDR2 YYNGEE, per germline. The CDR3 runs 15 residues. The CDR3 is CASSVNQGSNQPQHF. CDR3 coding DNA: TGTGCCAGCAGCGTAAATCAGGGTAGCAATCAGCCCCAGCATTTT.

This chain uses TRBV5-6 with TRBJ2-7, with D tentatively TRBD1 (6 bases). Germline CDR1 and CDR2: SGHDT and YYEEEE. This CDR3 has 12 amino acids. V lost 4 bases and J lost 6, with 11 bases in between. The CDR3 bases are TGTGCCAGCAGCATACAGGGACGCGAGCAGTACTTC. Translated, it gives CASSIQGREQYF.

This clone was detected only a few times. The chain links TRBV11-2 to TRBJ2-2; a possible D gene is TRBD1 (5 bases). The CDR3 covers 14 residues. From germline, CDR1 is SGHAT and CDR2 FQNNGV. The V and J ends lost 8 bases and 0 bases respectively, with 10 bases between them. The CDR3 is CASGRAANTGELFF. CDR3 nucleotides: TGTGCCAGCGGCAGGGCCGCGAACACCGGGGAGCTGTTTTTT.

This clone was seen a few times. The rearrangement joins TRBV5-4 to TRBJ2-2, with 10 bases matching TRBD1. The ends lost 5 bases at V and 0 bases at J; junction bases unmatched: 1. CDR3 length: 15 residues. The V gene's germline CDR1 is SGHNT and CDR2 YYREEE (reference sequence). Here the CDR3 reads CASSDRGPNTGELFF. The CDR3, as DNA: TGTGCCAGCAGTGACAGGGGGCCGAACACCGGGGAGCTGTTTTTT.

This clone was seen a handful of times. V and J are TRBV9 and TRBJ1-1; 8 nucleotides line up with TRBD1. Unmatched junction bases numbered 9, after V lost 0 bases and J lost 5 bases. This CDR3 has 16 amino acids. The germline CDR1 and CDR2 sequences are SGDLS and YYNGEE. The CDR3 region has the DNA TGTGCCAGCAGCGTAGATGCCCAGGGGGCGCTTACTGAAGCTTTCTTT. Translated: CASSVDAQGALTEAFF.

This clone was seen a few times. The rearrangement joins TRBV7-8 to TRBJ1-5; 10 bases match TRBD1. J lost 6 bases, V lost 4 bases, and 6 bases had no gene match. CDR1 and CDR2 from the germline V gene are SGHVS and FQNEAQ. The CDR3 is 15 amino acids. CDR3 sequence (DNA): TGTGCCAGCAGCTCGACAGGGGGCCAGGGTCAGCCCCAGCATTTT. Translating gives CASSSTGGQGQPQHF.

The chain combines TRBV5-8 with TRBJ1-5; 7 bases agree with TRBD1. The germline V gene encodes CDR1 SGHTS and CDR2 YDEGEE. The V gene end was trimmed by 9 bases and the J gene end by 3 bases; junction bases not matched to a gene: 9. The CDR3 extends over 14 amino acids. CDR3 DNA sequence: TGTGCCACCCGGGGGACAGACCACAATCAGCCCCAGCATTTT. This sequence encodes CATRGTDHNQPQHF. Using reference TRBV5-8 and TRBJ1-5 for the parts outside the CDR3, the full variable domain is EAGVTQSPTHLIKTRGQQATLRCSPISGHTSVYWYQQALGLGLQFLLWYDEGEERNRGNFPPRFSGRQFPNYSSELNVNALELEDSALYLCATRGTDHNQPQHFGDGTRLSIL.

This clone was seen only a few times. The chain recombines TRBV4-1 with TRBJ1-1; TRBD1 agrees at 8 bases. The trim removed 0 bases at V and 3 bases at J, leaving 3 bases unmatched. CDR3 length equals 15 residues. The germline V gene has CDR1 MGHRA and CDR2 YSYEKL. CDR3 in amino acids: CASSQEGQGDTEAFF. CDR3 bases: TGCGCCAGCAGCCAAGAAGGACAGGGTGACACTGAAGCTTTCTTT.